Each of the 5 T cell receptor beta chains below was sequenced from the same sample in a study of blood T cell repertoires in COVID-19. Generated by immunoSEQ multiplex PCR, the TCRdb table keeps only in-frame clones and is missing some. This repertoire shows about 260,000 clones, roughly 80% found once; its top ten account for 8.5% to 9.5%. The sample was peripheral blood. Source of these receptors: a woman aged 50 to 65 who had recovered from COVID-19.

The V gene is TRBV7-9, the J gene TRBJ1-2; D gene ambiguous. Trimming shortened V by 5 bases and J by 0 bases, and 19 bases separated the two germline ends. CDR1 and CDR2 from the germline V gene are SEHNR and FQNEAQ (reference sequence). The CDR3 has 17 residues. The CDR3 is CASSLELGRSANYGYTF. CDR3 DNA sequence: TGTGCCAGCAGCCTAGAGCTAGGGAGGTCGGCTAACTATGGCTACACCTTC.

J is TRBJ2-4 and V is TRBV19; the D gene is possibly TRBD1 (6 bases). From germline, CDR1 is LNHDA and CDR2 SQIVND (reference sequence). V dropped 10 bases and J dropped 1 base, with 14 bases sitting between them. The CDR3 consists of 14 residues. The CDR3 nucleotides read TGTGCCACCCAGGACAGCGGCGCCAAAAACATTCAGTACTTC. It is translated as CATQDSGAKNIQYF.

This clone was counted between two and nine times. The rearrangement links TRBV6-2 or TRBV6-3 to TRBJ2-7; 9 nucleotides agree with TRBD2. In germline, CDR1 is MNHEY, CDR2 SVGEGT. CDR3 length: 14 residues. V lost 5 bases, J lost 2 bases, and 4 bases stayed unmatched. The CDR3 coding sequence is TGTGCCAGCAGTCGCGGGGGGGGAGCCTACGAGCAGTACTTC. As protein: CASSRGGGAYEQYF.

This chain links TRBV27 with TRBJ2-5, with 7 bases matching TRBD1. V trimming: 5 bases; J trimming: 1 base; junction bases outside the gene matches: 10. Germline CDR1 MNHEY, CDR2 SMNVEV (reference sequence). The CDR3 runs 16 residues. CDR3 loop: CASSPRPTGIQETQYF. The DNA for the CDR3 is TGTGCCAGCAGTCCCCGCCCGACAGGGATCCAAGAGACCCAGTACTTC.

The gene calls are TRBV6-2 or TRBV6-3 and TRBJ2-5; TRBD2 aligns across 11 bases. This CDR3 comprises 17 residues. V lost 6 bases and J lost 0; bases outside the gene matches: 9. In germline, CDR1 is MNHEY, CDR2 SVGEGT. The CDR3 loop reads CASSPYRTSGYQETQYF. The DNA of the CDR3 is TGTGCCAGCAGCCCCTATCGGACTAGCGGGTACCAAGAGACCCAGTACTTC.